This T cell receptor beta chain was observed in a study of blood T cells in healthy people across ages. General study findings and limits: The study found more naive CD4+ cells and higher diversity in long-lived than aged donors. Donor CMV status was unknown, possibly confounding expanded clonotype changes. Age brought a roughly linear fall in TCR beta diversity measured per million T cells.

A sample-barcoded 5' primer and a J-beta primer mix were used in a second PCR of about 6 to 12 cycles. Every sample returned 2.5 million or more CDR3-containing paired-end reads. TCRdb re-analysed the 5' RACE reads in MiXCR, keeping a single row per CDR3 protein. This table holds approximately 730,000 distinct CDR3 sequences, approximately 53% found once. A remark on this clonotype: Its cognate antigen is unknown.

This CDR3 region has 17 residues. V gave up 4 bases and J gave up 5 bases; unmatched junction bases: 8. Germline CDR1 and CDR2: ENHRY and SYGVKD. Material for sequencing was blood. The chain couples TRBV10-3 to TRBJ2-1; 13 bases align to TRBD2. The origin of this receptor is a man at least 80 years old in good health. The CDR3: CAISAGGLAGLNNEQFF. Here the CDR3 DNA reads TGTGCCATCAGTGCGGGGGGACTAGCGGGACTTAACAATGAGCAGTTCTTC.